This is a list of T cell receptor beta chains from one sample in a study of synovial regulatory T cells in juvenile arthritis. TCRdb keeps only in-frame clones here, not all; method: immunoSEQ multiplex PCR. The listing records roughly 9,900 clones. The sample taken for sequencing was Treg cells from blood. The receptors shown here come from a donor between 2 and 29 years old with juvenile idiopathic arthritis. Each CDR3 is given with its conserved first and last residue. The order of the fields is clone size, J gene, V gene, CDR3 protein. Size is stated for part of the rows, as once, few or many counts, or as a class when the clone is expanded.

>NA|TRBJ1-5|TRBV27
CASKVGPSGAQHF
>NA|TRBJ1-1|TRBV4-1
CASSQAGMNTEAFF
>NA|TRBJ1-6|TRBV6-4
CASQIGRERSPLHF
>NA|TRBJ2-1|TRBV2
CASLSGGALEQFF
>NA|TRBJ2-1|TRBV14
CASSQGYINDEQFF
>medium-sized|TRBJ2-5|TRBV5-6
CASSFLFPPLEGETQYF
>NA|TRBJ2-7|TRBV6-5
CASSKSGRKEQYF
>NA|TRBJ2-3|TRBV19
CASSIGQGYTDTQYF
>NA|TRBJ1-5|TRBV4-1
CASSQDSGVGIRQPQHF
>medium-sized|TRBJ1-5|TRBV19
CASSGDRGVGNQPQHF
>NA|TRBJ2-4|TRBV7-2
CASSLGTGRSFLTKNIQYF
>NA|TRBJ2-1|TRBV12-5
CASGKSGGRSYNEQFF
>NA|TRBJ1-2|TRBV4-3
CASSQDGGRGYTF
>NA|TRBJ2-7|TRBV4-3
CASSQGVAGYYEQYF
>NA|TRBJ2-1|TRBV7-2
CASSPRGYRSVYNEQFF
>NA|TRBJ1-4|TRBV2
CASKVHRGPTNEKLFF
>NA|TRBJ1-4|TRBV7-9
CASSDLAGPTNEKLFF
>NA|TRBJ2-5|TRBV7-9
CASSRNAGTKETQYF